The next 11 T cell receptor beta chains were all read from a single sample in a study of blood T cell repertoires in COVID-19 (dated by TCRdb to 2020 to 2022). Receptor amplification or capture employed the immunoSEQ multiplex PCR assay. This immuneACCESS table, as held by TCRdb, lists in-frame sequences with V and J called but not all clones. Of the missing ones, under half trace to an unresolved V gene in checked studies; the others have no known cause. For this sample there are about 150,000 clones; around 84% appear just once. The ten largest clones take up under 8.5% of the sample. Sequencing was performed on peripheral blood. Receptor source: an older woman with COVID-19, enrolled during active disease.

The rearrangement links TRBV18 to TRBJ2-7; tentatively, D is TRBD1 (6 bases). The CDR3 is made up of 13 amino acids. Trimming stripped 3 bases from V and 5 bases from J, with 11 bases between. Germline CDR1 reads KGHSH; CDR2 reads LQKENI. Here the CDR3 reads CASSPGTRDEQYF. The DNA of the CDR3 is TGTGCCAGCTCACCGGGGACAAGGGACGAGCAGTACTTC.

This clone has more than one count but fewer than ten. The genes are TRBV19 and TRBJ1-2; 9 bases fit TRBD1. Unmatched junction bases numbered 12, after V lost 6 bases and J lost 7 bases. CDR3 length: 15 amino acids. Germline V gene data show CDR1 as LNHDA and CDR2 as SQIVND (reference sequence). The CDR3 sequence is CASRQQGARGSGYTF. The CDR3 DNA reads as TGTGCCAGTAGGCAACAGGGGGCGCGAGGCTCTGGCTACACCTTC.

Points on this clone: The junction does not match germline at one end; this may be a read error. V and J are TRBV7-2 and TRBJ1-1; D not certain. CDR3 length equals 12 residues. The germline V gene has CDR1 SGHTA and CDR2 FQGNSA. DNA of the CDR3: TGTGCCAGCAGCTCCATAGTCCCACTACCGCGCTTT. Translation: CASSSIVPLPRF.

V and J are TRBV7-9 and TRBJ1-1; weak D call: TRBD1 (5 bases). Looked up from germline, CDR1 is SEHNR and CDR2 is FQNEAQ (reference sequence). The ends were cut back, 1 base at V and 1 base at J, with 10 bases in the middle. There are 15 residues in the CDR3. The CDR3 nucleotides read TGTGCCAGCAGCTTAGTTGGCAGGGAGAACACTGAAGCTTTCTTT. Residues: CASSLVGRENTEAFF. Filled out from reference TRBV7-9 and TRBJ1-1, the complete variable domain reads DTGVSQNPRHKITKRGQNVTFRCDPISEHNRLYWYRQTLGQGPEFLTYFQNEAQLEKSRLLSDRFSAERPKGSFSTLEIQRTEQGDSAMYLCASSLVGRENTEAFFGQGTRLTVV.

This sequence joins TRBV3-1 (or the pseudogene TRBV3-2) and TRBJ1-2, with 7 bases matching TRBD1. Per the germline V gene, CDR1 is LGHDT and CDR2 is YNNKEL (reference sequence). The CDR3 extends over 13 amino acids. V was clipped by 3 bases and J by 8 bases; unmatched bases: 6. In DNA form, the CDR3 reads TGTGCCAGCAGCCATGACAGGGCCTGGGGCTACACCTTC. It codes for CASSHDRAWGYTF.

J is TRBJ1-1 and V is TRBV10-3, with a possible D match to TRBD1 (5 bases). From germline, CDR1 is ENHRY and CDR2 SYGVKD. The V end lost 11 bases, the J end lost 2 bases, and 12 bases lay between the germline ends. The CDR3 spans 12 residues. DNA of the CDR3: TGTGCCGTATCGACAGCTAACACTGAAGCTTTCTTT. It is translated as CAVSTANTEAFF.

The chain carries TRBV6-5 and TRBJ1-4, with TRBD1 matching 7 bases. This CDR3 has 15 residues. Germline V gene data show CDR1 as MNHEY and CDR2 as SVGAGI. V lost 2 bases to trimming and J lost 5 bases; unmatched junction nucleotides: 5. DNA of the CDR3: TGTGCCAGCAGTTACACGACAGGGTGGAATGAAAAACTGTTTTTT. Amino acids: CASSYTTGWNEKLFF.

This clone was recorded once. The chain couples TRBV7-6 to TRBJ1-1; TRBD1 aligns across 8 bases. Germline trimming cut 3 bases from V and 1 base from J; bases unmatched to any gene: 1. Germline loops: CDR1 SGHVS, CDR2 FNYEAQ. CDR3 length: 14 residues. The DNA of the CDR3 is TGTGCCAGCAGCTTGGGACAGGAGAACACTGAAGCTTTCTTT. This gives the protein CASSLGQENTEAFF.

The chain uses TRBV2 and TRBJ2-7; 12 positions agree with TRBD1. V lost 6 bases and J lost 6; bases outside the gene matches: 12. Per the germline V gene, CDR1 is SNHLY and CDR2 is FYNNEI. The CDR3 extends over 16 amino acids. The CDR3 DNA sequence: TGTGCCAGCAGACAAAGGGGGGGACAGGGGGCCTCCGAGCAGTACTTC. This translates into CASRQRGGQGASEQYF. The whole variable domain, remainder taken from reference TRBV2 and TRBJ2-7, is EPEVTQTPSHQVTQMGQEVILRCVPISNHLYFYWYRQILGQKVEFLVSFYNNEISEKSEIFDDQFSVERPDGSNFTLKIRSTKLEDSAMYFCASRQRGGQGASEQYFGPGTRLTVT.

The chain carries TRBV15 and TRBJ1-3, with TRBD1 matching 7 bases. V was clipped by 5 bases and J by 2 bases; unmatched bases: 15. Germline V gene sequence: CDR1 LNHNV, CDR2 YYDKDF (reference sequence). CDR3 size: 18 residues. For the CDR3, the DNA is TGTGCCACCAGCGGAACTATCCCGGGACAGACTACTGGAAACACCATATATTTT. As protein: CATSGTIPGQTTGNTIYF.

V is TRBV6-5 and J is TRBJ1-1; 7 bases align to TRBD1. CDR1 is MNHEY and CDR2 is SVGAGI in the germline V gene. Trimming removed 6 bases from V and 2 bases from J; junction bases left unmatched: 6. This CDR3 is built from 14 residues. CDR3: CASRPGGSNTEAFF. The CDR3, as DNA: TGTGCCAGCAGACCAGGGGGGTCCAACACTGAAGCTTTCTTT.